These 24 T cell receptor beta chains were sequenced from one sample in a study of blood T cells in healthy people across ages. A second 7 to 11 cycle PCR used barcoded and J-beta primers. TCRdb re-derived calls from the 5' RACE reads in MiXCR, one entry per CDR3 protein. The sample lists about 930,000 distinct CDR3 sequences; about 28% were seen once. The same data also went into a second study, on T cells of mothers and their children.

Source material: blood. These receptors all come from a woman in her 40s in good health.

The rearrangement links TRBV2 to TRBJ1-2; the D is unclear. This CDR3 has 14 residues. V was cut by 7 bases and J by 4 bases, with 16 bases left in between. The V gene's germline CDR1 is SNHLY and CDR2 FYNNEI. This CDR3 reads CASTLVVASYGYTF. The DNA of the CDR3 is TGTGCCAGCACTTTGGTCGTGGCTAGCTATGGCTACACCTTC.

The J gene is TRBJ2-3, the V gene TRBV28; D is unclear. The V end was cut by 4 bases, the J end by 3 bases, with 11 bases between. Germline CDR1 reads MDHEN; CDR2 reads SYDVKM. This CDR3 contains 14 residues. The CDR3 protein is CASSWQWETDTQYF. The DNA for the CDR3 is TGTGCCAGCAGTTGGCAGTGGGAAACAGATACGCAGTATTTT.

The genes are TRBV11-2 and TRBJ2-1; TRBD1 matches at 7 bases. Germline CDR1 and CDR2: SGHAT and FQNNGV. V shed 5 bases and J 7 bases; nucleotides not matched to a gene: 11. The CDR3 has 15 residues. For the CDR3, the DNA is TGTGCCAGCAGCCCCCGCTTCCGGGACAGAAATGAGCAGTTCTTC. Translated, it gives CASSPRFRDRNEQFF.

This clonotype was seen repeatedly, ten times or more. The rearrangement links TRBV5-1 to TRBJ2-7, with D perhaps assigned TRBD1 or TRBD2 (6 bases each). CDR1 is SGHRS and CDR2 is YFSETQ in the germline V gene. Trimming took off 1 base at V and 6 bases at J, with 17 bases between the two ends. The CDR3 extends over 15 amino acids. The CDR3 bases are TGCGCCAGCAGCTTGAATATTCAGGGGACTTCCGAGCAGTACTTC. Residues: CASSLNIQGTSEQYF. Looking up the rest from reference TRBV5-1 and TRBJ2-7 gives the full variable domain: KAGVTQTPRYLIKTRGQQVTLSCSPISGHRSVSWYQQTPGQGLQFLFEYFSETQRNKGNFPGRFSGRQFSNSRSEMNVSTLELGDSALYLCASSLNIQGTSEQYFGPGTRLTVT.

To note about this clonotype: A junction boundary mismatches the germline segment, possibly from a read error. The CDR3, as DNA: TGCGCCAGCAGCCAAGAAGGGACTAGCGGGTCCTCCTACGAGCAGTACTTC. Protein: CASSQEGTSGSSYEQYF. The chain couples TRBV7-2 to TRBJ2-7; 12 bases map to TRBD2. The CDR3 loop spans 17 amino acids. The germline V gene encodes CDR1 SGHTA and CDR2 FQGNSA. The complete variable domain, with remaining parts taken from reference TRBV7-2 and TRBJ2-7, reads GAGVSQSPSNKVTEKGKDVELRCDPISGHTALYWYRQSLGQGLEFLIYFQGNSAPDKSGLPSDRFSAERTGGSVSTLTIQRTQQEDSAVYLCASSQEGTSGSSYEQYFGPGTRLTVT.

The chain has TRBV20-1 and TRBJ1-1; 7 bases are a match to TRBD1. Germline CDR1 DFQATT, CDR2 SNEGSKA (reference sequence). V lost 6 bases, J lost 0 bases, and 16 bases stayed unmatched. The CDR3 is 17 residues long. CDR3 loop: CSAERGQVRAMNTEAFF. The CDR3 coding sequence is TGCAGTGCAGAGAGGGGGCAAGTTCGAGCGATGAACACTGAAGCTTTCTTT.

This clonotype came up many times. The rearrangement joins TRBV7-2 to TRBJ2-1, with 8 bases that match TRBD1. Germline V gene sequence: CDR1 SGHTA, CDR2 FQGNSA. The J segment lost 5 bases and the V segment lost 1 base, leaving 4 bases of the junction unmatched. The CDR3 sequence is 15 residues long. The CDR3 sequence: CASSLETGVNNEQFF. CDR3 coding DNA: TGTGCCAGCAGCTTAGAGACAGGGGTCAACAATGAGCAGTTCTTC.

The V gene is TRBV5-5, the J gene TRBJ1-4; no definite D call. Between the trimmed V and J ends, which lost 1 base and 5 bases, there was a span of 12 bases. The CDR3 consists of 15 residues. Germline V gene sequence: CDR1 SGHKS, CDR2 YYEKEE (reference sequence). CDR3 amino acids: CASSLTGPMNEKLFF. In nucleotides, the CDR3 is TGTGCCAGCAGCTTGACCGGGCCGATGAATGAAAAACTGTTTTTT.

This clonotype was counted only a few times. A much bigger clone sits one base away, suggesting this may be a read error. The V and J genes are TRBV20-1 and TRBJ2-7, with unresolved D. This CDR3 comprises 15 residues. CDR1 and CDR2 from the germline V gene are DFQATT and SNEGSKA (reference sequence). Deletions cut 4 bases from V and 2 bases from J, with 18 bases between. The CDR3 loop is CSATSVSKVAYEQYF. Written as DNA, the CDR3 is TGCAGTGCTACAAGCGTGTCAAAAGTCGCCTACGAGCAGTACTTC.

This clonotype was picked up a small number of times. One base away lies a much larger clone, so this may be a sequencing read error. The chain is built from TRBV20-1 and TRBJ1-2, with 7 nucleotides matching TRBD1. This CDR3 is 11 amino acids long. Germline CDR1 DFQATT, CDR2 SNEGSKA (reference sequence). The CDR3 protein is CRATGAGGYTF. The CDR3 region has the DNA TGCAGGGCTACAGGGGCAGGGGGCTACACCTTC.

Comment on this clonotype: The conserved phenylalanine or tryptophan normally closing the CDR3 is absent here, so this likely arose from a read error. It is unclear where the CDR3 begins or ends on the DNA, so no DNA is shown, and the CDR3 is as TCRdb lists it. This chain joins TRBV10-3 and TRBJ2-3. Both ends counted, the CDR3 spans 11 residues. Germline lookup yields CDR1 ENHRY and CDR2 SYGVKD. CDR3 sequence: CAISELDEQYC.

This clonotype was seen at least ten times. In DNA form, the CDR3 reads TGTGCCACCAGCAGAGTTCCGACCGCTTCACCGACCCAGTACTTC. Translated: CATSRVPTASPTQYF. The chain uses TRBV15 and TRBJ2-5; D is unresolved. The germline V gene encodes CDR1 LNHNV and CDR2 YYDKDF (reference sequence). V was pared by 1 base and J by 7 bases, with 16 bases between. The CDR3 covers 15 residues.

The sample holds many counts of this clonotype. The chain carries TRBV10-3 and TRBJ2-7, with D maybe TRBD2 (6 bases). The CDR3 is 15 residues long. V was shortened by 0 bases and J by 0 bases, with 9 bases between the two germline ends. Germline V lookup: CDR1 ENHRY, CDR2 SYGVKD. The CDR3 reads CAISESTGLSYEQYF. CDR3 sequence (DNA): TGTGCCATCAGTGAGTCAACGGGACTCTCCTACGAGCAGTACTTC.

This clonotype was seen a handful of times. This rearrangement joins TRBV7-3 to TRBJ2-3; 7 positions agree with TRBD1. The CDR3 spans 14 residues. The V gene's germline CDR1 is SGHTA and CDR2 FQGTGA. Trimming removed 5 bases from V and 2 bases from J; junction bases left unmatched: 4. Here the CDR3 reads CASSRTGFTDTQYF. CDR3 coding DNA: TGTGCCAGCAGCCGGACAGGTTTCACAGATACGCAGTATTTT.

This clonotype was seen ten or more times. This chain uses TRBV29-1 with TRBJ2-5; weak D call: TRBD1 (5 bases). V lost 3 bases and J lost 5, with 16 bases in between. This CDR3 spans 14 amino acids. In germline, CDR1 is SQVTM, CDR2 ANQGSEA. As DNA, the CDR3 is TGCAGCGTTGATTGGCAGGGAAGACGGGAGACCCAGTACTTC. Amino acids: CSVDWQGRRETQYF. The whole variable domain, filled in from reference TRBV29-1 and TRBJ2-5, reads SAVISQKPSRDICQRGTSLTIQCQVDSQVTMMFWYRQQPGQSLTLIATANQGSEATYESGFVIDKFPISRPNLTFSTLTVSNMSPEDSSIYLCSVDWQGRRETQYFGPGTRLLVL.

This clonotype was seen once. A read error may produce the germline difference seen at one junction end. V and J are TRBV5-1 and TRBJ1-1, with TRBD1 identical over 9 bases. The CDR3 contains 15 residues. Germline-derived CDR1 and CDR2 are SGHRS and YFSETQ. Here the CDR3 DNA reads TGTGCCAGCAGCTTGACCAGACAGGGGGACACTGAAGCCTTCTTT. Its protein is CASSLTRQGDTEAFF.

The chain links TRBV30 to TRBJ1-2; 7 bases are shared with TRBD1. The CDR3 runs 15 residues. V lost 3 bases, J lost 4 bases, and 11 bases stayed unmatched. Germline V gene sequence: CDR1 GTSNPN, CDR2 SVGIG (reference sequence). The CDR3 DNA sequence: TGTGCCTGGAGCGCCCCGGGGGGGGACAGCTATGGCTACACCTTC. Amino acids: CAWSAPGGDSYGYTF.

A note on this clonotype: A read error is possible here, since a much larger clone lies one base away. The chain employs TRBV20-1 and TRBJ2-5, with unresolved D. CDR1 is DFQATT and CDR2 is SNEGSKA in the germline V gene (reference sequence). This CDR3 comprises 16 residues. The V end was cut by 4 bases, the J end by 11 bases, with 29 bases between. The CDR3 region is CSATNTGLPRGNEQYF. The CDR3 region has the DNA TGCAGTGCTACTAATACTGGCCTCCCGAGAGGCAATGAGCAGTACTTC.

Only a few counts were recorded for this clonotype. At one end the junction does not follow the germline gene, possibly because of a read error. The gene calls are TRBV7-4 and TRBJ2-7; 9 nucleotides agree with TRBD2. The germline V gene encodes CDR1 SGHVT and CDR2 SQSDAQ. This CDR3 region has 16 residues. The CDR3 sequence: CASSLARGGASYERYF. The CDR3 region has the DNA TGTGCCAGCAGCTTAGCGCGGGGGGGCGCCTCTTACGAGCGGTACTTC.

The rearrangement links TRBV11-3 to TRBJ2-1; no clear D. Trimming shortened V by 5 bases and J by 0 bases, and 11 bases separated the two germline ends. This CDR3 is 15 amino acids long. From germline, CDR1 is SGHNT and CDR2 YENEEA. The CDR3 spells CASSTAPSSYNEQFF. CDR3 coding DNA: TGTGCCAGCAGCACGGCCCCCAGCTCCTACAATGAGCAGTTCTTC.

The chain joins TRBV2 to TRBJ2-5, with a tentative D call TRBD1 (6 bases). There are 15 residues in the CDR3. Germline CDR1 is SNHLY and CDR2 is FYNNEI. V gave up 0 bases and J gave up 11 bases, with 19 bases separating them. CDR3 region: CASSEADRLGFEQYF. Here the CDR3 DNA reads TGTGCCAGCAGTGAAGCAGACAGGTTGGGGTTTGAGCAGTACTTC.

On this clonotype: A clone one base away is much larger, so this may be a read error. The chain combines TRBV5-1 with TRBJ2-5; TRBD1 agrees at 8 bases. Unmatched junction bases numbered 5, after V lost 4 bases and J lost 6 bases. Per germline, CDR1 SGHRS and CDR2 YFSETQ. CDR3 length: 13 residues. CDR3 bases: TGCGCCAGCAGCGGCGACAGGGGACAGACCCAGTACTTC. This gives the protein CASSGDRGQTQYF.

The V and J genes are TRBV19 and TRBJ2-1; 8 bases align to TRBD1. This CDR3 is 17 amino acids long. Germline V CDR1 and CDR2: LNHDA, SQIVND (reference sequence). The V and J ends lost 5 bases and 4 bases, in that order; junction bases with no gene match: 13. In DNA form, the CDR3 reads TGTGCCAGTAGTTGGGGGTTAAGGACAGGGCTATACAATGAGCAGTTCTTC. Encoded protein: CASSWGLRTGLYNEQFF.

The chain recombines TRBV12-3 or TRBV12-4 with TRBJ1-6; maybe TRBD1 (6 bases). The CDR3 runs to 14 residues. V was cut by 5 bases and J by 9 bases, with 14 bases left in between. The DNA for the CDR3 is TGTGCCAGCAGTGAGGGGGGGCTGGTTTCACCCCTCCACTTT. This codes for CASSEGGLVSPLHF.